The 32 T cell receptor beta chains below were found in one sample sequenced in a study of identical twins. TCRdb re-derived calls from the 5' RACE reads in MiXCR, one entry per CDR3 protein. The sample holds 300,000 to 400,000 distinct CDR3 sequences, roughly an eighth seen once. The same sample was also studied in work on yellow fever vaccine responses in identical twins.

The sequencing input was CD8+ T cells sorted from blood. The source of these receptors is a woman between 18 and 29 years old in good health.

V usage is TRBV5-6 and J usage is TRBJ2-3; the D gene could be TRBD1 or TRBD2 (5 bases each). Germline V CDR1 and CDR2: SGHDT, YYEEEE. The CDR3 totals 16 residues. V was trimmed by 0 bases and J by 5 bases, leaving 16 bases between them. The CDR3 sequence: CASSLDGGWRGDTQYF. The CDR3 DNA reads TGTGCCAGCAGCTTGGATGGGGGATGGCGTGGAGATACGCAGTATTTT.

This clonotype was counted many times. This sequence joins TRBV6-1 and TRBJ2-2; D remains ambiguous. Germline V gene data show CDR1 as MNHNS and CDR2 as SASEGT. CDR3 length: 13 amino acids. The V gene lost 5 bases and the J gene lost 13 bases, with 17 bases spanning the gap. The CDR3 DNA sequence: TGTGCCAGCAGTCTGAATGGCCACTCCAGGCTGTTTTTT. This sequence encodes CASSLNGHSRLFF.

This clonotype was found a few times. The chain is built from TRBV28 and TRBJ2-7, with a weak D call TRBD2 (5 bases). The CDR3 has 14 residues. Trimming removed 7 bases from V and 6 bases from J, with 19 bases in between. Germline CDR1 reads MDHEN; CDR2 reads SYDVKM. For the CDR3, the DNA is TGTGCCAGCAACTTTTCACCCTCGGCGGGCGAGCAGTACTTC. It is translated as CASNFSPSAGEQYF.

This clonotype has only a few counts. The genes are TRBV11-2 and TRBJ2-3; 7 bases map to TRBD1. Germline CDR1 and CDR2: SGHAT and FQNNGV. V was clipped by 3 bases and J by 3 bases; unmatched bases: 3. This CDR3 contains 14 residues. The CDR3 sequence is CASSFTGVTDTQYF. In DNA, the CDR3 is TGTGCCAGCAGCTTTACAGGGGTTACAGATACGCAGTATTTT.

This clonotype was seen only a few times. The DNA for the CDR3 is TGTGCCAGCAGCTTTCATGGAGGGGTGGAGGCAGCTTTCTTT. It specifies CASSFHGGVEAAFF. This sequence joins TRBV6-1 and TRBJ1-1; D is possibly TRBD1 (5 bases). This CDR3 is built from 14 residues. Trimming pared 6 bases from V and 10 bases from J, leaving 21 bases between. CDR1 and CDR2 from the germline V gene are MNHNS and SASEGT.

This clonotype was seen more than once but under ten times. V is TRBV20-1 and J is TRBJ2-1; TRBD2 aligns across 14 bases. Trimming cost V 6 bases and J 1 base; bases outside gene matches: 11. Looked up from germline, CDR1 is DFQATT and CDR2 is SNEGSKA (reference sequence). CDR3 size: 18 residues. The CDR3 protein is CSAPTGLAGVGSYNEQFF. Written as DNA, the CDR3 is TGCAGTGCACCAACGGGACTAGCGGGAGTAGGTTCCTACAATGAGCAGTTCTTC.

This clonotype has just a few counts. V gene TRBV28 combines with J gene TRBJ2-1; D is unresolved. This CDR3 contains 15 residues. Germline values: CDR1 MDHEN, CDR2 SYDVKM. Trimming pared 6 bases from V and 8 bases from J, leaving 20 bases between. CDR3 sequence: CASSPRLHPGDEQFF. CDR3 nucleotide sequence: TGTGCCAGCAGCCCAAGGTTACATCCAGGCGATGAGCAGTTCTTC.

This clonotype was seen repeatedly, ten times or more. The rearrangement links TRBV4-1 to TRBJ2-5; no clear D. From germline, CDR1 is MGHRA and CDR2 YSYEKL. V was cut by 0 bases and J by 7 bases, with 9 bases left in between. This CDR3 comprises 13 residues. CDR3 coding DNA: TGCGCCAGCAGCCAAGATCGTATGGGGACCCAGTACTTC. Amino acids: CASSQDRMGTQYF.

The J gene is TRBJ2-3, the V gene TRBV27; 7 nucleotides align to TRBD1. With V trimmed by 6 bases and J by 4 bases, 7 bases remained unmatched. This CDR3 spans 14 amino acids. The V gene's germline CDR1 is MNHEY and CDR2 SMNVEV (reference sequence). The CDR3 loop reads CASSLSTGADTQYF. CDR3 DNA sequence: TGTGCCAGCAGCCTTTCAACAGGGGCAGATACGCAGTATTTT.

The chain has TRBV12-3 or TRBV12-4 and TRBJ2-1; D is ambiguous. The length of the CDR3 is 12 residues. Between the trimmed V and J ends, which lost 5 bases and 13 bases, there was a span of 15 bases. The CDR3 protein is CASSTIDPRQFF. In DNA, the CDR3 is TGTGCCAGCAGTACGATCGACCCCCGCCAGTTCTTC.

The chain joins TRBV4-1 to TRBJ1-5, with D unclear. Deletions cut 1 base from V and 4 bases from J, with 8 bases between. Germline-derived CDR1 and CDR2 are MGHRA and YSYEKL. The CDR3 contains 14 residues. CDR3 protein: CASSQAAFNQPQHF. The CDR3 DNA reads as TGCGCCAGCAGCCAAGCGGCCTTTAATCAGCCCCAGCATTTT.

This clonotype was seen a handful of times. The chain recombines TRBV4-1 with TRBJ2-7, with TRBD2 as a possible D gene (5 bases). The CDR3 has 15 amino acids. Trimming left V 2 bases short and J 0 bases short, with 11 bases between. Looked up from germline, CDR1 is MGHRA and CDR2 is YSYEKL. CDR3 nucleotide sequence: TGCGCCAGCAGCCAATGGACTTCCGACTCCTACGAGCAGTACTTC. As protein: CASSQWTSDSYEQYF.

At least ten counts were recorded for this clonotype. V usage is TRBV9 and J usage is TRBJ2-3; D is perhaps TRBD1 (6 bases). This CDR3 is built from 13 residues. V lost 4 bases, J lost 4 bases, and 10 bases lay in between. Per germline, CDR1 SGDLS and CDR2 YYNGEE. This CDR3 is CASSLDRPDTQYF. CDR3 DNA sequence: TGTGCCAGCAGCCTCGACAGGCCAGATACGCAGTATTTT.

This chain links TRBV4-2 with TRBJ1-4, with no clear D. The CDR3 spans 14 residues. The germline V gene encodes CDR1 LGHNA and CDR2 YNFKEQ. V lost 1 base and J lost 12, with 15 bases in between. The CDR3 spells CASSQVGGYGELFF. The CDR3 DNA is TGTGCCAGCAGCCAAGTGGGAGGATATGGCGAACTGTTTTTT.

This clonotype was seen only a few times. CDR3 nucleotides: TGTGCCAGCAGTGAAGCTTCAGTGAGCTCCTACAATGAGCAGTTCTTC. Translation gives CASSEASVSSYNEQFF. The V gene is TRBV6-1, the J gene TRBJ2-1; D uncertain. V lost 0 bases to trimming and J lost 0 bases, with 9 bases between them. CDR3 length: 16 amino acids. Germline V gene sequence: CDR1 MNHNS, CDR2 SASEGT.

In DNA, the CDR3 is TGTGCCAGCAGTTACGGCAGGGCTATCAGCACAGATACGCAGTATTTT. Its translation is CASSYGRAISTDTQYF. V and J are TRBV2 and TRBJ2-3; a possible D gene is TRBD1 (5 bases). The CDR3 has 16 amino acids. Looked up from germline, CDR1 is SNHLY and CDR2 is FYNNEI. Trimming removed 5 bases at V and 0 bases at J, with 15 bases between.

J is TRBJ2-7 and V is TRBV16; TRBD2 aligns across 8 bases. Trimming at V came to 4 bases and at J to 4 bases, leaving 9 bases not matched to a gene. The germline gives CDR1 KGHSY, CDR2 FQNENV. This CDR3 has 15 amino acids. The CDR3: CASSLGGGPGYEQYF. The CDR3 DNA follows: TGTGCCAGCAGCCTCGGGGGGGGCCCCGGGTACGAGCAGTACTTC.

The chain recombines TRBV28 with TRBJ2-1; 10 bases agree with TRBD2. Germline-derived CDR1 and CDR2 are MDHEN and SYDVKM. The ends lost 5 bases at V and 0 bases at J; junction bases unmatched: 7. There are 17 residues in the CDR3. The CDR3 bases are TGTGCCAGCAGTCCCTCTCCTAGCGGGAGCTCCTACAATGAGCAGTTCTTC. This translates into CASSPSPSGSSYNEQFF.

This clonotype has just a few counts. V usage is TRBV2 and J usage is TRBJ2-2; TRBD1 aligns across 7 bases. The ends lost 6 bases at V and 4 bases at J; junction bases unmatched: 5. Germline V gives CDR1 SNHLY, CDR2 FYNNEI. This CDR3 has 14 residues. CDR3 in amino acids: CASSRDSPTGELFF. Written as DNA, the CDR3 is TGTGCCAGCAGCCGGGACAGCCCCACCGGGGAGCTGTTTTTT.

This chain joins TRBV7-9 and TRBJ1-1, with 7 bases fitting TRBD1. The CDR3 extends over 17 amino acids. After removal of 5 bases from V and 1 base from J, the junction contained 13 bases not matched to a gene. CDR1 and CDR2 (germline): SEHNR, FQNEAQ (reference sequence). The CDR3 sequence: CASSPRQGASRNTEAFF. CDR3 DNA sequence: TGTGCCAGCAGCCCAAGACAGGGAGCCAGCCGGAACACTGAAGCTTTCTTT. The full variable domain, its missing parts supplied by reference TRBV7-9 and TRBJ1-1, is DTGVSQNPRHKITKRGQNVTFRCDPISEHNRLYWYRQTLGQGPEFLTYFQNEAQLEKSRLLSDRFSAERPKGSFSTLEIQRTEQGDSAMYLCASSPRQGASRNTEAFFGQGTRLTVV.

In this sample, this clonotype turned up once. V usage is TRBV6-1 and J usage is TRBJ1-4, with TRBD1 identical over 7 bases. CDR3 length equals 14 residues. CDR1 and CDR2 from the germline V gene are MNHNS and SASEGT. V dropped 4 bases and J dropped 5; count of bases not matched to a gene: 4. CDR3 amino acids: CASSGDSLNEKLFF. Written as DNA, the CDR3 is TGTGCCAGCAGTGGGGACAGCTTGAATGAAAAACTGTTTTTT.

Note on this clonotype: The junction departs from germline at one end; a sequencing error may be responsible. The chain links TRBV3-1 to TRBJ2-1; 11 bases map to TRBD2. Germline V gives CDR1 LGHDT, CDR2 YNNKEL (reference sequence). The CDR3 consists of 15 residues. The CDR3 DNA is TGTGCCACCAGCCAAAGACTAGCGGGGTACAATGAGCAGTTCTTC. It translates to CATSQRLAGYNEQFF.

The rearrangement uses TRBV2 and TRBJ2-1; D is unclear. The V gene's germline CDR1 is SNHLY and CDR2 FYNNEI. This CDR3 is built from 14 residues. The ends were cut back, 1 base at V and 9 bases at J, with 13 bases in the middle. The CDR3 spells CASSEVMSLPEQFF. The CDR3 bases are TGTGCCAGCAGTGAAGTCATGTCACTTCCTGAGCAGTTCTTC. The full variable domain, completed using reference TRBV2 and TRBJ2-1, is EPEVTQTPSHQVTQMGQEVILRCVPISNHLYFYWYRQILGQKVEFLVSFYNNEISEKSEIFDDQFSVERPDGSNFTLKIRSTKLEDSAMYFCASSEVMSLPEQFFGPGTRLTVL.

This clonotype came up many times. This CDR3 is CSASGLSSYNEQFF. For the CDR3, the DNA is TGCAGTGCTAGCGGGTTAAGCTCCTACAATGAGCAGTTCTTC. This chain uses TRBV20-1 with TRBJ2-1, with D unclear. The V end lost 3 bases, the J end lost 0 bases, and 9 bases lay between the germline ends. From germline, CDR1 is DFQATT and CDR2 SNEGSKA (reference sequence). This CDR3 has 14 residues.

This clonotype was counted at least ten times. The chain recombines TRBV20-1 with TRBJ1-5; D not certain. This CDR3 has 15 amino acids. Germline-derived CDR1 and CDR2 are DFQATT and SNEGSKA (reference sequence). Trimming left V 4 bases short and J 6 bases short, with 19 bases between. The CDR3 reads CSAKRGLYGLQPQHF. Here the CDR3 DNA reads TGCAGTGCTAAAAGAGGTCTTTATGGGCTTCAGCCCCAGCATTTT.

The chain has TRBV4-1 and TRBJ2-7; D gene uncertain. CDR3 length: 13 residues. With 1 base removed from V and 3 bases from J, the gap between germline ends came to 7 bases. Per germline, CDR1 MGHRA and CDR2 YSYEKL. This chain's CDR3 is CASSQGEDYEQYF. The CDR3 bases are TGCGCCAGCAGCCAAGGGGAAGACTACGAGCAGTACTTC.

This chain's CDR3 is CASSLVTSLGVDTQYF. The DNA of the CDR3 is TGTGCCAGCAGCCTCGTGACTAGTCTAGGGGTGGATACGCAGTATTTT. This sequence joins TRBV27 and TRBJ2-3; D may be TRBD2 (6 bases). Germline V gene data show CDR1 as MNHEY and CDR2 as SMNVEV (reference sequence). With 6 bases removed from V and 6 bases from J, the gap between germline ends came to 22 bases. The CDR3 extends over 16 amino acids.

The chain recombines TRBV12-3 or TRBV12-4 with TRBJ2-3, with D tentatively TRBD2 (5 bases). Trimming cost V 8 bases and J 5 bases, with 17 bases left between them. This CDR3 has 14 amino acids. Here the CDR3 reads CASVPSFGIDTQYF. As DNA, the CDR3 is TGTGCCAGCGTTCCTAGCTTTGGAATAGATACGCAGTATTTT.

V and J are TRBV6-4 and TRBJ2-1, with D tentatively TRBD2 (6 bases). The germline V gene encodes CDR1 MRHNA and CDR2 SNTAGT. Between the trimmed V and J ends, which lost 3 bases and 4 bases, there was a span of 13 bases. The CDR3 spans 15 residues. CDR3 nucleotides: TGTGCCAGCAGTGAATCGGGACTCCTATACAATGAGCAGTTCTTC. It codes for CASSESGLLYNEQFF.

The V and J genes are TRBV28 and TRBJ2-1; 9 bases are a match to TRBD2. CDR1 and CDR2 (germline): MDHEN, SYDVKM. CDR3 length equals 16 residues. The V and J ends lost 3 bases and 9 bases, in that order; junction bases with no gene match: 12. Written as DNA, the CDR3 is TGTGCCAGCAGTTTTCTCAAAGCGGGAGGAGGGGGTGAGCAGTTCTTC. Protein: CASSFLKAGGGGEQFF.

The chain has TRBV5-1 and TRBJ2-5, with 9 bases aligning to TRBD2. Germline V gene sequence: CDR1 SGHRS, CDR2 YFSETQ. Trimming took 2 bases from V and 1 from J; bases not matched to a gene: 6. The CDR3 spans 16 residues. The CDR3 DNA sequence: TGCGCCAGCAGCTTTCCACGGCGGGGGGGCCAAGAGACCCAGTACTTC. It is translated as CASSFPRRGGQETQYF.

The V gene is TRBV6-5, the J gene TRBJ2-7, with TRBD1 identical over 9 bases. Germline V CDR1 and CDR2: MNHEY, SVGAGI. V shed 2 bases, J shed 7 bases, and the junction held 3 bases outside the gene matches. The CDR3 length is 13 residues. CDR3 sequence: CASSYLGTGEQYF. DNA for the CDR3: TGTGCCAGCAGTTACCTCGGGACAGGGGAGCAGTACTTC.